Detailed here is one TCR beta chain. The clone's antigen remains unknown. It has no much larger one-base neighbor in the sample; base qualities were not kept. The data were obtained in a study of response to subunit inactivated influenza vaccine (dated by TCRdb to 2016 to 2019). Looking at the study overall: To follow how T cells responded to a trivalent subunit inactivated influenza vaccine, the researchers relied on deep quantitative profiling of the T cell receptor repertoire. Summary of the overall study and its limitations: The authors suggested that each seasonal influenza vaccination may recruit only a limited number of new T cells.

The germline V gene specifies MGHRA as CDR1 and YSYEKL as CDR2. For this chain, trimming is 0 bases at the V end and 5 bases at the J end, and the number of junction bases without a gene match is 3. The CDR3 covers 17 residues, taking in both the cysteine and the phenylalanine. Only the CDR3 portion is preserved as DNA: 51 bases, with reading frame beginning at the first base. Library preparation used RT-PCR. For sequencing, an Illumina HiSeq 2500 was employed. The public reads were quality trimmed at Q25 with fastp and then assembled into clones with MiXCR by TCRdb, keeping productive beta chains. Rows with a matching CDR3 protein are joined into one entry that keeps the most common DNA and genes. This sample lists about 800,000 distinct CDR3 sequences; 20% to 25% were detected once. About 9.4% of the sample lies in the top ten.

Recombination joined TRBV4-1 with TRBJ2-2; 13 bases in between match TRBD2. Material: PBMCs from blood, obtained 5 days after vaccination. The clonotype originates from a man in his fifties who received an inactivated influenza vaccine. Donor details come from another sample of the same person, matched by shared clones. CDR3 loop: CASSQDQGLAGTGELFF. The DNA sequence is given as TGCGCCAGCAGCCAAGATCAGGGACTAGCGGGAACCGGGGAGCTGTTTTTT.